This TCR beta chain was captured by sequencing in a study of blood T cell repertoires in COVID-19. About the research overall: COVID-19 samples, acute and convalescent, were from the United States, Italy and Spain. Sources were T cells, B-cell-depleted T cells, or PBMCs; the material itself was cDNA or gDNA.

Per the authors' pipeline: Amplification with reference gene primers provided the estimates of nucleated cell counts. Profiling relied on immunoSEQ multiplex PCR, and the TCRdb table lists in-frame clones only, not all of them. V and J calls and clone size are copied from that table; D and trimming were computed from the DNA. The sample gives over 30,000 clones, 70% to 90% of which show up once; roughly 23% is in the top ten. The CDR3 contains 13 residues. J gave up 5 bases and V 6 bases, and 6 bases lay outside the gene matches. The germline gives CDR1 LNHDA, CDR2 SQIVND (reference sequence). The sequence derives from a woman older than 75 with active or convalescent COVID-19. The sequenced sample consisted of peripheral blood. This chain joins TRBV19 and TRBJ1-2; TRBD1 aligns across 7 bases. The CDR3 region is CASSLDREYGYTF. DNA for the CDR3: TGTGCCAGTAGCCTTGACAGGGAGTATGGCTACACCTTC.